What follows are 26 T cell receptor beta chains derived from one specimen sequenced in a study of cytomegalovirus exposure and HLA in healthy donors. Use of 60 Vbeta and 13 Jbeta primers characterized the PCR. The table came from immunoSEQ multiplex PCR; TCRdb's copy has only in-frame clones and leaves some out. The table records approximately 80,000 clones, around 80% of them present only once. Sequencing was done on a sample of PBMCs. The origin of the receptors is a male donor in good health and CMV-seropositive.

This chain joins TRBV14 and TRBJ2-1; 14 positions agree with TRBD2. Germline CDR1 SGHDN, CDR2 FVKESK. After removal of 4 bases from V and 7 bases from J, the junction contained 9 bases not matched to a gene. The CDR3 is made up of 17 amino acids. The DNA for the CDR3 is TGTGCCAGCAGCCGGGAGACTAGCGGGAGGGCTGTGAATGAGCAGTTCTTC. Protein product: CASSRETSGRAVNEQFF. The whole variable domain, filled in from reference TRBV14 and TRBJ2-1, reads EAGVTQFPSHSVIEKGQTVTLRCDPISGHDNLYWYRRVMGKEIKFLLHFVKESKQDESGMPNNRFLAERTGGTYSTLKVQPAELEDSGVYFCASSRETSGRAVNEQFFGPGTRLTVL.

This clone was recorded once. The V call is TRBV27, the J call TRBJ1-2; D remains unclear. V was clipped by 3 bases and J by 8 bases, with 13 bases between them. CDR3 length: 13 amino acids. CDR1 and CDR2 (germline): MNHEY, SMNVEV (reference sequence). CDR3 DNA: TGTGCCAGCAGTTTGGTTCGGGGTACCGGCTACACCTTC. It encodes CASSLVRGTGYTF.

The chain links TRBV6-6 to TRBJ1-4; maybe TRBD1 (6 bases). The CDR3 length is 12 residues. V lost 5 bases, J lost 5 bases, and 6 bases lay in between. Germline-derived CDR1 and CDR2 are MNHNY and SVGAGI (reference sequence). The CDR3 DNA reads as TGTGCCAGCAGTCAGGGGAATGAAAAACTGTTTTTT. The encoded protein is CASSQGNEKLFF.

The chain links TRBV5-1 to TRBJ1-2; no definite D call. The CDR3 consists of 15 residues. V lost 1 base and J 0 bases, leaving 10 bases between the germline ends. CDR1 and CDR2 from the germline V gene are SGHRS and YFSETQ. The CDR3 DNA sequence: TGCGCCAGCAGCTTGACGATAACTGCTAACTATGGCTACACCTTC. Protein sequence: CASSLTITANYGYTF.

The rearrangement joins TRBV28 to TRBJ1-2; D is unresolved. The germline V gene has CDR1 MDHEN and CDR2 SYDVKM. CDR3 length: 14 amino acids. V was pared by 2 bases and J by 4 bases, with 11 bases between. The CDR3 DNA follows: TGTGCCAGCAGTTTAGCGGGGAGGGTCTATGGCTACACCTTC. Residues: CASSLAGRVYGYTF.

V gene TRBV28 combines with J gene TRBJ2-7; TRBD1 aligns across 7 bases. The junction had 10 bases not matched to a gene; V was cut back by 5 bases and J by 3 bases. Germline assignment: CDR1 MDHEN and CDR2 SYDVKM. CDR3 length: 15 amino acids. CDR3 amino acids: CASSLTGPKGYEQYF. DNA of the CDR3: TGTGCCAGCAGTCTGACAGGGCCCAAGGGCTACGAGCAGTACTTC.

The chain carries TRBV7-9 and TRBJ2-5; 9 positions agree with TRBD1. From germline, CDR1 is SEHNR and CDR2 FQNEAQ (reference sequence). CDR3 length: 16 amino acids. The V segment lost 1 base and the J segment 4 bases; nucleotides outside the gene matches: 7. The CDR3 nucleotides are TGTGCCAGCAGCTTAGGGGACAGGGCGCGAAGAGAGACCCAGTACTTC. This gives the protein CASSLGDRARRETQYF.

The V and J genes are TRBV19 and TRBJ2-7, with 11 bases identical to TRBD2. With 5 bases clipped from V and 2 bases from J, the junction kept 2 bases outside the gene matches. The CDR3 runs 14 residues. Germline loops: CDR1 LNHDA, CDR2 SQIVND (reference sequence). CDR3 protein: CASSVSGRAYEQYF. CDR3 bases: TGTGCCAGTAGTGTTAGCGGGAGGGCCTACGAGCAGTACTTC. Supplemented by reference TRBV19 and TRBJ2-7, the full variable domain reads DGGITQSPKYLFRKEGQNVTLSCEQNLNHDAMYWYRQDPGQGLRLIYYSQIVNDFQKGDIAEGYSVSREKKESFPLTVTSAQKNPTAFYLCASSVSGRAYEQYFGPGTRLTVT.

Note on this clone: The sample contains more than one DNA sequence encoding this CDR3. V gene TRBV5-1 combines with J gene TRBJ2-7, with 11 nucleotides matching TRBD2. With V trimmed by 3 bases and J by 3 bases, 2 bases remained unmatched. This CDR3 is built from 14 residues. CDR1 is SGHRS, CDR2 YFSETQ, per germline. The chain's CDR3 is CASSSGTSGYEQYF. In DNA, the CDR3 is TGCGCCAGCAGCTCCGGGACTAGCGGCTACGAGCAGTACTTC.

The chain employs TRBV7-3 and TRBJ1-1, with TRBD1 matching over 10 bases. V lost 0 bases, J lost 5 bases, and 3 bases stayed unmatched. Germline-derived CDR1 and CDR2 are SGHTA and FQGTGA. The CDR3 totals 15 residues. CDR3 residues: CASSLTGQGDTEAFF. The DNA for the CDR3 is TGTGCCAGCAGCTTAACCGGACAGGGGGATACTGAAGCTTTCTTT.

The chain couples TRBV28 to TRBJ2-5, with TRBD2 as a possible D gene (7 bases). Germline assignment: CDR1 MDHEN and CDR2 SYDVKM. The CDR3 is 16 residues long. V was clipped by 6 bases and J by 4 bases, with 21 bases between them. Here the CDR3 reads CASSSRWGGGGETQYF. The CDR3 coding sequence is TGTGCCAGCAGCTCTAGATGGGGGGGAGGGGGAGAGACCCAGTACTTC.

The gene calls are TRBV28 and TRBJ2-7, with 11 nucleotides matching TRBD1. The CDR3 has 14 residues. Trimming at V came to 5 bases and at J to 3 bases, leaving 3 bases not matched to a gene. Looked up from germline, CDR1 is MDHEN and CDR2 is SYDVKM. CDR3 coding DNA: TGTGCCAGCAGTGTGGGACAGGGGGGCTACGAGCAGTACTTC. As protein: CASSVGQGGYEQYF.

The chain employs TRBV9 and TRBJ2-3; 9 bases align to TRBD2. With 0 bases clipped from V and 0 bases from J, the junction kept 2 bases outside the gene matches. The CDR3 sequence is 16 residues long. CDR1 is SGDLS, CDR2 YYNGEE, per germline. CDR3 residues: CASSVEAGGSTDTQYF. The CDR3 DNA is TGTGCCAGCAGCGTAGAAGCGGGAGGTAGCACAGATACGCAGTATTTT. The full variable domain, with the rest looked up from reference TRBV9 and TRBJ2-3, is DSGVTQTPKHLITATGQRVTLRCSPRSGDLSVYWYQQSLDQGLQFLIQYYNGEERAKGNILERFSAQQFPDLHSELNLSSLELGDSALYFCASSVEAGGSTDTQYFGPGTRLTVL.

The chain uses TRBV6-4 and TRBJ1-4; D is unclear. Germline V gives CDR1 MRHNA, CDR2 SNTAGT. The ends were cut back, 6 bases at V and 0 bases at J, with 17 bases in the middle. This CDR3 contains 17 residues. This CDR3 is CASRGGPTATTNEKLFF. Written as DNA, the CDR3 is TGTGCCAGCAGAGGAGGTCCGACTGCCACAACTAATGAAAAACTGTTTTTT.

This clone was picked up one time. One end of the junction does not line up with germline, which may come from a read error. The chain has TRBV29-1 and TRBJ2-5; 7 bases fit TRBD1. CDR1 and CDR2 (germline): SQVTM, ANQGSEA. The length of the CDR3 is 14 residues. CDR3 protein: CSVQETGFGETQYF. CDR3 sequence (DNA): TGCAGCGTTCAAGAGACAGGGTTTGGGGAGACCCAGTACTTC.

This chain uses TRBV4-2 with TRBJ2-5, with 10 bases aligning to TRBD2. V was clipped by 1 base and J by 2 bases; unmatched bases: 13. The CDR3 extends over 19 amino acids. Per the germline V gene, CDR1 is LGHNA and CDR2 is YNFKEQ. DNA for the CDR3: TGTGCCAGCAGCCAAGGACAGGGCTTTAGCGGGAGGAGGCAAGAGACCCAGTACTTC. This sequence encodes CASSQGQGFSGRRQETQYF.

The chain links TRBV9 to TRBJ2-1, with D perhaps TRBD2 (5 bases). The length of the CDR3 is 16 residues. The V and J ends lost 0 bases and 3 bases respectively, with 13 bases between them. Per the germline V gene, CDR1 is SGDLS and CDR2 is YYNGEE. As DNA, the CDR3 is TGTGCCAGCAGCGTAGGGGTGGGAGTGGACTACAATGAGCAGTTCTTC. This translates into CASSVGVGVDYNEQFF.

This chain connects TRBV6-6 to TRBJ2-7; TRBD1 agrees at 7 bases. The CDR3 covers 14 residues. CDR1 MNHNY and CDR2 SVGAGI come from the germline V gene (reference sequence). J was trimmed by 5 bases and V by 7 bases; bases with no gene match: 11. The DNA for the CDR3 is TGTGCCAGCACGCTACAGGGGACCCCCCACGAGCAGTACTTC. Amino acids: CASTLQGTPHEQYF.

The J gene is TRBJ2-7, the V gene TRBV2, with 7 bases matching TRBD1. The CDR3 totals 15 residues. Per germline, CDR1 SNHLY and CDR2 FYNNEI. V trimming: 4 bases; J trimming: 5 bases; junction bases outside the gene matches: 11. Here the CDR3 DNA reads TGTGCCAGCAGTGTCATTGACAGGGCCGGGCACGAGCAGTACTTC. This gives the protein CASSVIDRAGHEQYF.

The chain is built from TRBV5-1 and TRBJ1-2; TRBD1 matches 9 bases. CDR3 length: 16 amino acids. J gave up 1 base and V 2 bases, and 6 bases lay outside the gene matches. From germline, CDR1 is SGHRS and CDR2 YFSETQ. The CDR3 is CASSFAGTGNNYGYTF. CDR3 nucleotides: TGCGCCAGCAGCTTCGCCGGGACAGGGAATAACTATGGCTACACCTTC.

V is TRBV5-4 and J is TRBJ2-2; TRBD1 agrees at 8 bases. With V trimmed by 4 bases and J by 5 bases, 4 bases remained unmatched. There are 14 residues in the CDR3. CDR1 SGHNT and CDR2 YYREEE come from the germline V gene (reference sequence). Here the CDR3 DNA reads TGTGCCAGCAGCCTGGACAGGGCAACCGGGGAGCTGTTTTTT. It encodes CASSLDRATGELFF.

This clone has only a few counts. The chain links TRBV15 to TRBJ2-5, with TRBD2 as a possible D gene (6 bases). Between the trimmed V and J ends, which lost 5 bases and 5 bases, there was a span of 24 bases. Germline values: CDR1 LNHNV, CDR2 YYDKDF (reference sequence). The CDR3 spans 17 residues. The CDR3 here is CATSQRAKLIFRETQYF. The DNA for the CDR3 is TGTGCCACCAGCCAGCGGGCCAAACTAATTTTTAGGGAGACCCAGTACTTC. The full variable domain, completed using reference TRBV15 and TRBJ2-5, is DAMVIQNPRYQVTQFGKPVTLSCSQTLNHNVMYWYQQKSSQAPKLLFHYYDKDFNNEADTPDNFQSRRPNTSFCFLDIRSPGLGDTAMYLCATSQRAKLIFRETQYFGPGTRLLVL.

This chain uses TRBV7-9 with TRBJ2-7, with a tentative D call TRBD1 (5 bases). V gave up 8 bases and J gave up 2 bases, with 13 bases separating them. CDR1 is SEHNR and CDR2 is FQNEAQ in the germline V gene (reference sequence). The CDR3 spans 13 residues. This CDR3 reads CASSQTDAYEQYF. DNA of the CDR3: TGTGCCAGCTCTCAGACAGACGCCTACGAGCAGTACTTC.

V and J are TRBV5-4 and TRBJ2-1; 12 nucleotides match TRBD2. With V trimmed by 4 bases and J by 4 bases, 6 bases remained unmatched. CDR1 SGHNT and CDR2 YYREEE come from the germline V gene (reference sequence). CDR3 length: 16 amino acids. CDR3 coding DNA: TGTGCCAGCAGCCCGGGGGGGACTAGCGGGTACAATGAGCAGTTCTTC. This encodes CASSPGGTSGYNEQFF. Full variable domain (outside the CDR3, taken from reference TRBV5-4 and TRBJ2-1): ETGVTQSPTHLIKTRGQQVTLRCSSQSGHNTVSWYQQALGQGPQFIFQYYREEENGRGNFPPRFSGLQFPNYSSELNVNALELDDSALYLCASSPGGTSGYNEQFFGPGTRLTVL.

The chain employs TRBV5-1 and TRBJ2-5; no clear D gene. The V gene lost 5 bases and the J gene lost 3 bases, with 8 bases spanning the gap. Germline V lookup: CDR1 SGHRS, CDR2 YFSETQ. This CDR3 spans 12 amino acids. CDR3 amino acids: CASRVLEETQYF. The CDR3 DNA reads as TGCGCCAGCAGAGTGCTAGAAGAGACCCAGTACTTC. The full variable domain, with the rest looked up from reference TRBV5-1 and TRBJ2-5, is KAGVTQTPRYLIKTRGQQVTLSCSPISGHRSVSWYQQTPGQGLQFLFEYFSETQRNKGNFPGRFSGRQFSNSRSEMNVSTLELGDSALYLCASRVLEETQYFGPGTRLLVL.

The CDR3 here is CASSQIAPYNEQFF. CDR3 coding DNA: TGTGCCAGCAGCCAAATAGCGCCCTACAATGAGCAGTTCTTC. The rearrangement joins TRBV4-2 to TRBJ2-1; the D gene is possibly TRBD2 (5 bases). The CDR3 loop spans 14 amino acids. Looked up from germline, CDR1 is LGHNA and CDR2 is YNFKEQ. With 2 bases removed from V and 2 bases from J, the gap between germline ends came to 7 bases.